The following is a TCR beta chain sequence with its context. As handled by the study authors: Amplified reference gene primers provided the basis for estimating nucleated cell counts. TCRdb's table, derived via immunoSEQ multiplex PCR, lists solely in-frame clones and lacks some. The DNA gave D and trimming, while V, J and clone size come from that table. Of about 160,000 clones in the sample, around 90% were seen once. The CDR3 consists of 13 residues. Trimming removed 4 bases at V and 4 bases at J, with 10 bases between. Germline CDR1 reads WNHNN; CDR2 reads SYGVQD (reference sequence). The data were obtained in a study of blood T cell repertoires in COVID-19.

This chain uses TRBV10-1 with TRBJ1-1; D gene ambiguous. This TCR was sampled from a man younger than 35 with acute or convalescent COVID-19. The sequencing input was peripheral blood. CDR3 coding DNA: TGCGCCAGCAGTGCGAGGGCGCCCACTGAAGCTTTCTTT. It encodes CASSARAPTEAFF.